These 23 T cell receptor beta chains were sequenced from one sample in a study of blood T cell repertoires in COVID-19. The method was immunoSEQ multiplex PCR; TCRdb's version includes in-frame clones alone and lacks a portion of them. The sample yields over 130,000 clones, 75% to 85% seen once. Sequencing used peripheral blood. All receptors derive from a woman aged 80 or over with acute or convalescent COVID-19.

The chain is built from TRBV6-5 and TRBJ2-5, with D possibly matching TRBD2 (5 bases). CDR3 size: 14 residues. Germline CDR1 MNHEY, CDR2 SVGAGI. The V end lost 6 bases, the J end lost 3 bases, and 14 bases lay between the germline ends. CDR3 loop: CASSRTRPEETQYF. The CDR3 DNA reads TGTGCCAGCAGCCGAACTAGACCCGAAGAGACCCAGTACTTC.

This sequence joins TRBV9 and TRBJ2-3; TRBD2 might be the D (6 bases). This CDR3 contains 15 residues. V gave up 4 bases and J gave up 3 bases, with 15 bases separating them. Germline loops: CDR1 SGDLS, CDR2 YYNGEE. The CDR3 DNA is TGTGCCAGCAGCCCGCGCGGGACCGGGACAGATACGCAGTATTTT. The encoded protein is CASSPRGTGTDTQYF.

CDR3 DNA: TGTGCCTGGAGTCCGCTGGACAGGGCTGGGACAGATACGCAGTATTTT. Its protein product is CAWSPLDRAGTDTQYF. V and J are TRBV30 and TRBJ2-3; 8 positions agree with TRBD1. CDR1 GTSNPN and CDR2 SVGIG come from the germline V gene (reference sequence). Germline trimming cut 2 bases from V and 3 bases from J; bases unmatched to any gene: 10. The CDR3 extends over 16 amino acids.

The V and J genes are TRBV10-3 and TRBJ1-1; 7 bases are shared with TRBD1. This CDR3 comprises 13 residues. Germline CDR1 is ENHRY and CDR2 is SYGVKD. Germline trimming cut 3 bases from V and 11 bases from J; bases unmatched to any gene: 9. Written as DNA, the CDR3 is TGTGCCATCAGTGAACATAGACAGGGAAACGCTTTCTTT. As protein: CAISEHRQGNAFF.

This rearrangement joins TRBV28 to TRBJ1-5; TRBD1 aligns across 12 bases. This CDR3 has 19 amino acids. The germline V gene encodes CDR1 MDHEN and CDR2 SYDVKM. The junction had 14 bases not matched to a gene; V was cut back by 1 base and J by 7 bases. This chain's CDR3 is CASSLFPVGTGGSGQPQHF. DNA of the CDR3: TGTGCCAGCAGTTTATTCCCCGTGGGGACAGGGGGCTCCGGGCAGCCCCAGCATTTT. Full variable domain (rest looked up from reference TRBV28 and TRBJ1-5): DVKVTQSSRYLVKRTGEKVFLECVQDMDHENMFWYRQDPGLGLRLIYFSYDVKMKEKGDIPEGYSVSREKKERFSLILESASTNQTSMYLCASSLFPVGTGGSGQPQHFGDGTRLSIL.

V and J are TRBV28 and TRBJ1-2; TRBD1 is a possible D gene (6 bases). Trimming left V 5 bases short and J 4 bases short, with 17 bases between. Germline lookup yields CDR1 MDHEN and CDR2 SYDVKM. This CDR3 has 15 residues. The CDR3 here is CASSATGLELYGYTF. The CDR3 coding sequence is TGTGCCAGCAGTGCTACAGGGTTAGAGCTCTATGGCTACACCTTC.

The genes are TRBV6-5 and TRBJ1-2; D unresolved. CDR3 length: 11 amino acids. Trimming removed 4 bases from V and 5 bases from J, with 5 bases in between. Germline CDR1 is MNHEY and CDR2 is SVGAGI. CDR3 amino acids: CASSSGYGYTF. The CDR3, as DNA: TGTGCCAGCAGTTCCGGTTATGGCTACACCTTC.

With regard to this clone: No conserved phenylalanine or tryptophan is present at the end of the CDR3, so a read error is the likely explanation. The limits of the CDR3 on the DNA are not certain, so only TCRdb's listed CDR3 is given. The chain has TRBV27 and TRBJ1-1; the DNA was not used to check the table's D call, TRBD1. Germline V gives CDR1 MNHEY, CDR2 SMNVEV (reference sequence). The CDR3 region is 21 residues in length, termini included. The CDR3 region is CASSHSPETGGRKMGFREGSG.

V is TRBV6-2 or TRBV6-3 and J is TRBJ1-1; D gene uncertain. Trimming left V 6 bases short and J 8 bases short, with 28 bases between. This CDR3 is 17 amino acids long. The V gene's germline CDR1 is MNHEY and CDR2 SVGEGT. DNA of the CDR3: TGTGCCAGCAGCCAATCCCTCCTCATGGCGGTGATCCAAGAAGCTTTCTTT. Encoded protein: CASSQSLLMAVIQEAFF.

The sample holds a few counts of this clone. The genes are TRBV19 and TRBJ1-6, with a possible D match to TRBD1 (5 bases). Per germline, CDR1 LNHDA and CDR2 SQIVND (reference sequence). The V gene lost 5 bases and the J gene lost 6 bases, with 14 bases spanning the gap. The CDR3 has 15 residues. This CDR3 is CASSLSSRGNSPLHF. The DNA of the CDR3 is TGTGCCAGTAGTCTCTCGTCAAGGGGTAATTCACCCCTCCACTTT.

The CDR3 DNA sequence: TGCGCCAGCAGCTCACTAGCGGGGGAGTCAAATGAGCAGTTCTTC. Encoded protein: CASSSLAGESNEQFF. The chain carries TRBV5-1 and TRBJ2-1; 11 bases fit TRBD2. This CDR3 comprises 15 residues. Germline loops: CDR1 SGHRS, CDR2 YFSETQ. V was clipped by 3 bases and J by 7 bases; unmatched bases: 6.

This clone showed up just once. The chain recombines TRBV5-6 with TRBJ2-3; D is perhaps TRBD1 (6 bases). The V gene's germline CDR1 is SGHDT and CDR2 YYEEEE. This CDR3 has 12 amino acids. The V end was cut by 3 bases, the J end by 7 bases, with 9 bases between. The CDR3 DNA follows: TGTGCCAGCAGCTCAGGACAGTATACGCAGTATTTT. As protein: CASSSGQYTQYF. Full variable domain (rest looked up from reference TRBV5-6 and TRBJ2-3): DAGVTQSPTHLIKTRGQQVTLRCSPKSGHDTVSWYQQALGQGPQFIFQYYEEEERQRGNFPDRFSGHQFPNYSSELNVNALLLGDSALYLCASSSGQYTQYFGPGTRLTVL.

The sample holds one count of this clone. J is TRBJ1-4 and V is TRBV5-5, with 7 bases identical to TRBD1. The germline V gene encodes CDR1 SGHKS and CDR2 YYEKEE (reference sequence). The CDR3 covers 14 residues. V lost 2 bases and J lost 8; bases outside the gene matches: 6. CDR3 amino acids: CASSLGGWEEKLFF. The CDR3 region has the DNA TGTGCCAGCAGCTTAGGGGGCTGGGAAGAAAAACTGTTTTTT.

The CDR3 nucleotides read TGCGCCAGCAGCTTGGTCTTTAGGGCTAGCGGGAACTACGAGCAGTACTTC. It specifies CASSLVFRASGNYEQYF. The V call is TRBV5-1, the J call TRBJ2-7; TRBD2 matches at 9 bases. The V segment lost 0 bases and the J segment 3 bases; nucleotides outside the gene matches: 10. The CDR3 sequence is 17 residues long. The germline gives CDR1 SGHRS, CDR2 YFSETQ.

The CDR3 DNA sequence: TGTGCCAGCAGTCTGACAGGAGGGAACACTGAAGCTTTCTTT. Amino acid sequence: CASSLTGGNTEAFF. This chain connects TRBV2 to TRBJ1-1; D possibly corresponds to TRBD1 (6 bases). V was clipped by 5 bases and J by 1 base, with 11 bases between them. The CDR3 is made up of 14 amino acids. Germline-derived CDR1 and CDR2 are SNHLY and FYNNEI.

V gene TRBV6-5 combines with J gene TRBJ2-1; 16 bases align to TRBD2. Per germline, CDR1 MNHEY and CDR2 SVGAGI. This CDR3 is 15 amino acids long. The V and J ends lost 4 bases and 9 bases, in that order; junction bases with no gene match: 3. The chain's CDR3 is CASSSGLAGGGEQFF. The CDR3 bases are TGTGCCAGCAGTTCGGGACTAGCGGGGGGGGGTGAGCAGTTCTTC.

The CDR3 DNA reads TGCGCCAGCAGCCAGGGACACTACGAGCAGTACTTC. Translation: CASSQGHYEQYF. This chain links TRBV4-1 with TRBJ2-7; TRBD1 is a possible D gene (6 bases). Germline-derived CDR1 and CDR2 are MGHRA and YSYEKL. This CDR3 has 12 amino acids. V lost 3 bases to trimming and J lost 3 bases, with 6 bases between them.

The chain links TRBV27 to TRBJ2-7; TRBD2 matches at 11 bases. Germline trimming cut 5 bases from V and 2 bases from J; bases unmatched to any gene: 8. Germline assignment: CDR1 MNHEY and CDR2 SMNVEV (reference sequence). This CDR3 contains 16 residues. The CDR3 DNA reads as TGTGCCAGCAGTCAACAAGGGACTAGCGGTCCCTACGAGCAGTACTTC. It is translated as CASSQQGTSGPYEQYF.

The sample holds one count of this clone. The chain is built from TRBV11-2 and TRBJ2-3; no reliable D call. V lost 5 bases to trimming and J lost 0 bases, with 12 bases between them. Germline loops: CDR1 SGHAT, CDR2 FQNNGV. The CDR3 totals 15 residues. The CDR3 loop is CASSHITSSTDTQYF. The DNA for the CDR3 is TGTGCCAGCAGCCACATAACCTCTAGCACAGATACGCAGTATTTT.

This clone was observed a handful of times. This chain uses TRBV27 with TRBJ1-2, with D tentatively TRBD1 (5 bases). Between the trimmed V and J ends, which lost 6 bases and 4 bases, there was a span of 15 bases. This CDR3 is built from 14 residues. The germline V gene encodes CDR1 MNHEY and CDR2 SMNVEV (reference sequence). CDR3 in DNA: TGTGCCAGCAGCTCCCTCCTGGGGGGCTATGGCTACACCTTC. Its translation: CASSSLLGGYGYTF.

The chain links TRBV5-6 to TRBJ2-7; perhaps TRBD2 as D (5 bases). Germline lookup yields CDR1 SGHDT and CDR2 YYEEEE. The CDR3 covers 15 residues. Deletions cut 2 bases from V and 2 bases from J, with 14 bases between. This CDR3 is CASSLAQSGAYEQYF. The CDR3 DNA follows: TGTGCCAGCAGCTTAGCCCAGAGCGGTGCCTACGAGCAGTACTTC.

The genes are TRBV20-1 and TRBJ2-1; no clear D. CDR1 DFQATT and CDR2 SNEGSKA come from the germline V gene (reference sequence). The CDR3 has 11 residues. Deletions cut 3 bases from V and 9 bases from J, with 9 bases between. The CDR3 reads CSASRSVEQFF. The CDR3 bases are TGCAGTGCTAGCCGGTCGGTTGAGCAGTTCTTC.

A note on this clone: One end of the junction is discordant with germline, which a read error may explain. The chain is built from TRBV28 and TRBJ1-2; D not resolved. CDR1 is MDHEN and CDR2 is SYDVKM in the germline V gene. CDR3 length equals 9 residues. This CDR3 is CASGPRRSF. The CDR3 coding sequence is TGTGCCAGCGGTCCGAGGCGCTCTTTC.